The sequence of this TCR beta chain was determined in a study of blood T cells in healthy people across ages. There are a few counts of this clonotype. CDR3 length: 13 residues. Per the germline V gene, CDR1 is SGHRS and CDR2 is YFSETQ. Trimming removed 5 bases from V and 2 bases from J, with 10 bases in between. For the second PCR, which ran for roughly 6 to 11 cycles, a sample-barcoded 5' primer and a J-beta primer mix were used. MiXCR, run by TCRdb on the 5' RACE reads, gives a single entry per CDR3 protein. The table includes around 1,100,000 distinct CDR3 sequences, roughly two fifths detected once. Healthy Caucasian individuals from Russia aged roughly 6 to 100 served as donors. The extraction recovered at least 5 micrograms of total RNA per sample.

The rearrangement links TRBV5-1 to TRBJ1-1; D is possibly TRBD1 (5 bases). The material sequenced was blood. The source of this sequence is a man between 18 and 29 years old in good health. This CDR3 reads CASSGGFNTEAFF. The CDR3 DNA sequence: TGCGCCAGCAGTGGGGGTTTTAACACTGAAGCTTTCTTT.